This T cell receptor beta chain was sequenced for a study of CD8 T cells in Susac syndrome. CD8+ and CD4+ T cells from blood underwent TCR beta sequencing. Relapsing-remitting disease, either stable or active, was present in the multiple sclerosis controls, who were treatment-naive patients. An input of roughly 0.5 to 1 ug of RNA was subjected to reverse transcription using random hexamers. The authors amplified TCR beta CDR3 across 54 Vbeta and 13 Jbeta using immunoSEQ multiplex PCR. MiXCR, applied by TCRdb to the immunoSEQ multiplex PCR reads, yields one record per CDR3 protein. This table holds a few hundred thousand distinct CDR3 sequences, 92% found once. Sequencing was done on a sample of CD4+ T cells from PBMCs. The receptor comes from a human donor with multiple sclerosis.

The CDR3 here is CASSKAGHGKRTYEQYF. CDR3 nucleotide sequence: TGCGCCAGCAGCAAAGCGGGGCACGGGAAGCGAACCTACGAGCAGTACTTC. The chain combines TRBV23-1 with TRBJ2-7; 7 bases agree with TRBD2. TRBV23-1 is identified as an open reading frame with a role that is uncertain. The CDR3 covers 17 residues. J was trimmed by 2 bases and V by 6 bases; bases with no gene match: 16.